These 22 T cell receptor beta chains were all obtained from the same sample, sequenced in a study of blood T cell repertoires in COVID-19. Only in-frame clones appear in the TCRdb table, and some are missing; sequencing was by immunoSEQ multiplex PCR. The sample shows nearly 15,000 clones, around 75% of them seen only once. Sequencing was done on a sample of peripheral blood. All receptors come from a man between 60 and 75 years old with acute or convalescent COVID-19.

CDR3 sequence: CASRSYRDRDTEAFF. The CDR3 DNA reads as TGTGCCAGCAGATCATACCGGGACAGGGACACTGAAGCTTTCTTT. This rearrangement joins TRBV7-6 to TRBJ1-1; TRBD1 matches at 9 bases. In germline, CDR1 is SGHVS, CDR2 FNYEAQ. V shed 6 bases and J 3 bases; nucleotides not matched to a gene: 8. CDR3 size: 15 residues.

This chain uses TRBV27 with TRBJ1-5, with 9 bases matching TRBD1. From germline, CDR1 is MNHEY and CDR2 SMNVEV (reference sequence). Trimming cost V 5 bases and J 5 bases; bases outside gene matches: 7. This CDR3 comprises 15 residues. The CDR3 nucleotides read TGTGCCAGCAGTGCCGGGACAGGGCTCCATCAGCCCCAGCATTTT. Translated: CASSAGTGLHQPQHF.

CDR3 sequence (DNA): TGTGCCAGCAGTTTATTGTCGGGGGGAGGTTATGGCTACACCTTC. Residues: CASSLLSGGGYGYTF. The rearrangement links TRBV27 to TRBJ1-2; a possible D gene is TRBD1 (5 bases). The CDR3 loop spans 15 amino acids. The germline V gene encodes CDR1 MNHEY and CDR2 SMNVEV (reference sequence). The V end was cut by 1 base, the J end by 5 bases, with 14 bases between.

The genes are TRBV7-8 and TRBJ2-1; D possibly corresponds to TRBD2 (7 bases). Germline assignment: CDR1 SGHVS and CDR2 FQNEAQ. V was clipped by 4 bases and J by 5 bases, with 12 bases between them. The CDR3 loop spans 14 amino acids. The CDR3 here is CASSSRGAHNEQFF. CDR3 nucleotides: TGTGCCAGCAGCTCCCGGGGGGCCCACAATGAGCAGTTCTTC.

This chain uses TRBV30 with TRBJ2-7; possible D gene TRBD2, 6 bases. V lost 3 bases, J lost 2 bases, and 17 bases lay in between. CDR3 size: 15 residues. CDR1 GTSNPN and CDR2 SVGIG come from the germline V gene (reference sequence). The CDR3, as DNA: TGTGCCTGGAGGGGCGGCGGGACGCGAGCCTACGAGCAGTACTTC. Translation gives CAWRGGGTRAYEQYF.

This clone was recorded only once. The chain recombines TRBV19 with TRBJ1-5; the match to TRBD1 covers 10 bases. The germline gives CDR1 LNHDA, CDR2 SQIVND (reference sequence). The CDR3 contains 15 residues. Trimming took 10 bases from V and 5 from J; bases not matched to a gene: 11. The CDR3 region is CATRTTGTGDQPQHF. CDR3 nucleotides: TGTGCCACCCGAACCACCGGGACAGGGGATCAGCCCCAGCATTTT.

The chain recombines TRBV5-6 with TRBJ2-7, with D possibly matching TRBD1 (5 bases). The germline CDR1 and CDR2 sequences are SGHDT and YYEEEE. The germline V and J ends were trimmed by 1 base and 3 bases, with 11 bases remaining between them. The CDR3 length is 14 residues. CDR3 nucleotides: TGTGCCAGCAGCTTGTCCCTAACAGGCTACGAGCAGTACTTC. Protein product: CASSLSLTGYEQYF.

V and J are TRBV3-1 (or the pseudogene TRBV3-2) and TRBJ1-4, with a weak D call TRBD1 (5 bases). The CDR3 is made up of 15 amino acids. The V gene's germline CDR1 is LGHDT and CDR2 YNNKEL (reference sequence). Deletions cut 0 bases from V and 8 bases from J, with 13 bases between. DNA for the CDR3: TGTGCCAGCAGCCAAGATAAGGGGTTTCGGGAAAAACTGTTTTTT. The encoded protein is CASSQDKGFREKLFF.

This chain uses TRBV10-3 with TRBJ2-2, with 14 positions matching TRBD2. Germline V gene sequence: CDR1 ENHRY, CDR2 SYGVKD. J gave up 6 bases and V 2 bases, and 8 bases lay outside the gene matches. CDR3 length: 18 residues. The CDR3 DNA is TGTGCCATCAGTGAGAGAGGGACTAGCGGGAGTATGTCCGGGGAGCTGTTTTTT. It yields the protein CAISERGTSGSMSGELFF.

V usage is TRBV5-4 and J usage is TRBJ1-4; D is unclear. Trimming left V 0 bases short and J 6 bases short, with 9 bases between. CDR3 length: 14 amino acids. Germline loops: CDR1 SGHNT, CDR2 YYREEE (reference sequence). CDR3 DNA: TGTGCCAGCAGCTTGGCGGGGAGGGATGAAAAACTGTTTTTT. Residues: CASSLAGRDEKLFF.

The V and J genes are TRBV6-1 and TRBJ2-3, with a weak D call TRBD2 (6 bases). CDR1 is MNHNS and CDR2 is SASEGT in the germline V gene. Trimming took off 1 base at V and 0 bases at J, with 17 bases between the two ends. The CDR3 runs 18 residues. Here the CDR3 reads CASSEGLGLATSTDTQYF. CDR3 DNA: TGTGCCAGCAGTGAAGGGTTGGGCCTAGCGACTAGCACAGATACGCAGTATTTT.

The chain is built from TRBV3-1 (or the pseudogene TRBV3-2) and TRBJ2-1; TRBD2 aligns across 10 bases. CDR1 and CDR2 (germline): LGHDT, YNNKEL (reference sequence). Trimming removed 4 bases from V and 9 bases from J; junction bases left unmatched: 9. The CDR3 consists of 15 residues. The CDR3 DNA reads TGTGCCAGCAGCCTGGGACTAGCGTTTGAGGTTGAGCAGTTCTTC. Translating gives CASSLGLAFEVEQFF.

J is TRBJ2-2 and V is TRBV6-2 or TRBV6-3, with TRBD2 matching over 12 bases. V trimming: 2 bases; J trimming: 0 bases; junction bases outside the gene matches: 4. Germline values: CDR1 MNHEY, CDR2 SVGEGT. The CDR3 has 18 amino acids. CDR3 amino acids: CASSYGTSGFANTGELFF. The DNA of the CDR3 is TGTGCCAGCAGTTACGGGACTAGCGGGTTCGCGAACACCGGGGAGCTGTTTTTT.

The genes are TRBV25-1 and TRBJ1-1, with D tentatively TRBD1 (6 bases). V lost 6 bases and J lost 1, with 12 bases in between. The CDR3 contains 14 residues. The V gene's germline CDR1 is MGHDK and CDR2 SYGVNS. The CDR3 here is CASSAGTRNTEAFF. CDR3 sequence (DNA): TGTGCCAGCAGCGCCGGGACAAGGAACACTGAAGCTTTCTTT.

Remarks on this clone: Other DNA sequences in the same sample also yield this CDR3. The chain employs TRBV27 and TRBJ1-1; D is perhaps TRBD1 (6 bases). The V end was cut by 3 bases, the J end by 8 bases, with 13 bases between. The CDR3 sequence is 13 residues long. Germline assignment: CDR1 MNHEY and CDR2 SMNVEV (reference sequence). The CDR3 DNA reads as TGTGCCAGCAGTTTCCGCTCGGGGGGCGAAGCTTTCTTT. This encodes CASSFRSGGEAFF.

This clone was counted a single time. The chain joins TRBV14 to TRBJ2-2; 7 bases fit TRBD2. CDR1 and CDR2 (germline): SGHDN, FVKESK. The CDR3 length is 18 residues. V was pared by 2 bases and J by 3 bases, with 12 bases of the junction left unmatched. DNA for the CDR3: TGTGCCAGCAGCCAAAGCTGGCGGGGGAGTGGCGACACCGGGGAGCTGTTTTTT. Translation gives CASSQSWRGSGDTGELFF. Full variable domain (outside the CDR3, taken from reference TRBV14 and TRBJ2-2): EAGVTQFPSHSVIEKGQTVTLRCDPISGHDNLYWYRRVMGKEIKFLLHFVKESKQDESGMPNNRFLAERTGGTYSTLKVQPAELEDSGVYFCASSQSWRGSGDTGELFFGEGSRLTVL.

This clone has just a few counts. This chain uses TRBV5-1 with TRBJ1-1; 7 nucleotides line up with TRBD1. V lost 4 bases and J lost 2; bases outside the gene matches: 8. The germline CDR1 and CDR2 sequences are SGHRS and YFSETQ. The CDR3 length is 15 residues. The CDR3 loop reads CASSGRDSGNTEAFF. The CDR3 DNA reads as TGCGCCAGCAGCGGTCGGGACAGCGGTAACACTGAAGCTTTCTTT.

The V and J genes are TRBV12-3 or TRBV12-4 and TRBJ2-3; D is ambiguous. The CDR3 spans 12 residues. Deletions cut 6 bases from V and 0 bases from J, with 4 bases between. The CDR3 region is CASSPSTDTQYF. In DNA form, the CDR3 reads TGTGCCAGCAGCCCTAGCACAGATACGCAGTATTTT.

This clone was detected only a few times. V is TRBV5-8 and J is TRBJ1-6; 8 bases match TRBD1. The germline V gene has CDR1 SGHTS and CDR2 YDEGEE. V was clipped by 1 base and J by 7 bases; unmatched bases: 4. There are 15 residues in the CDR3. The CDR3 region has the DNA TGTGCCAGCAGCTTGCAGGGGGCGAGGAATTCACCCCTCCACTTT. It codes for CASSLQGARNSPLHF.

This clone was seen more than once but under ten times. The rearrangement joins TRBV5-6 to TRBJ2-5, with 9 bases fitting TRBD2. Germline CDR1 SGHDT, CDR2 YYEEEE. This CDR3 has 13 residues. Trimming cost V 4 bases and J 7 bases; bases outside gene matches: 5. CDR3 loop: CASSPQRGATQYF. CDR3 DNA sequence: TGTGCCAGCAGCCCCCAGCGGGGGGCGACCCAGTACTTC.

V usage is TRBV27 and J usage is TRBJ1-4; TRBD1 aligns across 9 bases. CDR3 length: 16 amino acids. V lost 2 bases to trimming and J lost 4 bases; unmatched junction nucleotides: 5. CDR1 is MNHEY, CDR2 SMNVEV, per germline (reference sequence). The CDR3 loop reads CASSLGGTGNNEKLFF. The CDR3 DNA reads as TGTGCCAGCAGTTTAGGCGGGACAGGGAATAATGAAAAACTGTTTTTT.

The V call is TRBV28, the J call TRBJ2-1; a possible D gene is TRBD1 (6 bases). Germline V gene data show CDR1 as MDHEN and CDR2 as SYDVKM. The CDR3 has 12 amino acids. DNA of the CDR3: TGTGCTACAGGGAGTGGGCATGGGGAGCAGTTCTTC. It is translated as CATGSGHGEQFF.